This passage covers 18 T cell receptor beta chains from one sample sequenced in a study of T cells in Graves' hyperthyroidism and ophthalmopathy. RNA transcripts gave rise to amplified TCR beta CDR3 regions. HTBI primers were the set used in a first-round RT-PCR of the TCR CDR3. In TCRdb, the multiplex PCR reads were re-called with MiXCR into one record per CDR3 protein. The sample holds approximately 700,000 distinct CDR3 sequences, less than 20% seen once. Sequencing input: blood. All receptors come from a man younger than 35 with Graves' hyperthyroidism.

The chain is built from TRBV6-5 and TRBJ2-1; D gene unclear. Per the germline V gene, CDR1 is MNHEY and CDR2 is SVGAGI. Trimming removed 0 bases from V and 3 bases from J, with 12 bases in between. This CDR3 spans 16 amino acids. This CDR3 is CASSYSTAAGYNEQFF. In nucleotides, the CDR3 is TGTGCCAGCAGTTACTCGACTGCGGCAGGCTACAATGAGCAGTTCTTC.

This clonotype was found many times. The chain couples TRBV18 to TRBJ2-3; a weak D match, TRBD2 (6 bases). The CDR3 runs to 14 residues. Looked up from germline, CDR1 is KGHSH and CDR2 is LQKENI. V shed 6 bases and J shed 2 bases, with 12 bases lying between them. The CDR3 loop reads CASSGGVNTDTQYF. The CDR3 region has the DNA TGTGCCAGCTCCGGCGGGGTAAACACAGATACGCAGTATTTT. Looking up the rest from reference TRBV18 and TRBJ2-3 gives the full variable domain: NAGVMQNPRHLVRRRGQEARLRCSPMKGHSHVYWYRQLPEEGLKFMVYLQKENIIDESGMPKERFSAEFPKEGPSILRIQQVVRGDSAAYFCASSGGVNTDTQYFGPGTRLTVL.

The sample holds many counts of this clonotype. The rearrangement links TRBV12-3 or TRBV12-4 to TRBJ2-5; the D call may be TRBD1 or TRBD2 (5 bases each). The CDR3 contains 13 residues. Trimming removed 3 bases from V and 5 bases from J, with 10 bases in between. CDR3 in DNA: TGTGCCAGCAGTTTCGGGGCAGGGGAGACCCAGTACTTC. Its protein product is CASSFGAGETQYF.

This clonotype occurred many times. The CDR3 loop is CASSIDGSSYEQYF. The CDR3 nucleotides read TGCGCCAGCAGCATAGACGGAAGCTCCTACGAGCAGTACTTC. The chain recombines TRBV5-1 with TRBJ2-7; no reliable D call. There are 14 residues in the CDR3. Deletions cut 4 bases from V and 0 bases from J, with 11 bases between. Germline CDR1 and CDR2: SGHRS and YFSETQ. The variable domain in full, completed from reference TRBV5-1 and TRBJ2-7, reads KAGVTQTPRYLIKTRGQQVTLSCSPISGHRSVSWYQQTPGQGLQFLFEYFSETQRNKGNFPGRFSGRQFSNSRSEMNVSTLELGDSALYLCASSIDGSSYEQYFGPGTRLTVT.

The gene calls are TRBV3-1 and TRBJ1-6; 9 bases map to TRBD1. The CDR3 runs to 16 residues. From germline, CDR1 is LGHDT and CDR2 YNNKEL (reference sequence). V gave up 4 bases and J gave up 7 bases; unmatched junction bases: 8. Written as DNA, the CDR3 is TGTGCCAGCAGCCGGGGACAGGGTGGAACGAATTCACCCCTCCACTTT. It codes for CASSRGQGGTNSPLHF.

This clonotype was seen many times. The chain combines TRBV28 with TRBJ2-1; a weak D match, TRBD2 (7 bases). CDR1 is MDHEN, CDR2 SYDVKM, per germline. Trimming pared 5 bases from V and 0 bases from J, leaving 17 bases between. The CDR3 is made up of 17 amino acids. The CDR3 bases are TGTGCCAGCAGTCCTTTTGGGGGCGGGAGCTCCTACAATGAGCAGTTCTTC. Translation gives CASSPFGGGSSYNEQFF.

This clonotype was counted many times. The CDR3 here is CASSTIGQVIGEQYF. In nucleotides, the CDR3 is TGTGCCAGCAGCACTATAGGGCAGGTGATCGGAGAGCAGTACTTC. The genes are TRBV6-1 and TRBJ2-7; unclear D gene. The V gene lost 6 bases and the J gene lost 7 bases, with 22 bases spanning the gap. Germline lookup yields CDR1 MNHNS and CDR2 SASEGT. This CDR3 is 15 amino acids long.

V is TRBV29-1 and J is TRBJ2-3, with 11 bases matching TRBD1. Trimming cost V 6 bases and J 6 bases; bases outside gene matches: 8. The CDR3 consists of 14 residues. CDR1 is SQVTM and CDR2 is ANQGSEA in the germline V gene. The CDR3 here is CSVLRDRGSDTQYF. The DNA of the CDR3 is TGCAGCGTCCTCCGGGACAGGGGGTCTGATACGCAGTATTTT.

The genes are TRBV19 and TRBJ2-1; no clear D. CDR3 length: 15 residues. CDR1 LNHDA and CDR2 SQIVND come from the germline V gene (reference sequence). V lost 1 base, J lost 0 bases, and 7 bases lay in between. CDR3 in DNA: TGTGCCAGTAGTATAGCGAAAACCTCCTACAATGAGCAGTTCTTC. The encoded protein is CASSIAKTSYNEQFF.

This clonotype was counted between two and nine times. The chain couples TRBV20-1 to TRBJ2-1; 7 nucleotides line up with TRBD2. The CDR3 extends over 16 amino acids. Trimming removed 2 bases from V and 4 bases from J; junction bases left unmatched: 11. CDR1 is DFQATT and CDR2 is SNEGSKA in the germline V gene (reference sequence). The CDR3, as DNA: TGCAGTGCTAGAACCCCCCGGGGGAGGGAGTACAATGAGCAGTTCTTC. It specifies CSARTPRGREYNEQFF.

This clonotype was counted ten times or more. For the CDR3, the DNA is TGTGCCAGCAGCGGAGGGCTGGGCGTGGAGACCCAGTACTTC. It yields the protein CASSGGLGVETQYF. The rearrangement joins TRBV5-6 to TRBJ2-5, with D possibly matching TRBD2 (6 bases). The germline gives CDR1 SGHDT, CDR2 YYEEEE. The CDR3 is 14 residues long. V shed 4 bases and J shed 5 bases, with 15 bases lying between them.

This clonotype turned up a few times. The J gene is TRBJ2-7, the V gene TRBV12-3 or TRBV12-4; D is uncertain. V was cut by 1 base and J by 0 bases, with 7 bases left in between. The CDR3 length is 14 residues. Written as DNA, the CDR3 is TGTGCCAGCAGTTTAGGCAGTCACTCCTACGAGCAGTACTTC. This encodes CASSLGSHSYEQYF.

The rearrangement joins TRBV5-6 to TRBJ2-7, with D possibly TRBD2 on 7 matching bases. This CDR3 has 15 residues. Germline V gives CDR1 SGHDT, CDR2 YYEEEE. Trimming left V 5 bases short and J 3 bases short, with 18 bases between. CDR3 in DNA: TGTGCCAGCAGTTTCGGGGGGCTTAGCCACTACGAGCAGTACTTC. It specifies CASSFGGLSHYEQYF.

J is TRBJ2-2 and V is TRBV6-2 or TRBV6-3; TRBD2 might be the D (5 bases). The CDR3 runs to 15 residues. Trimming cost V 0 bases and J 7 bases, with 12 bases left between them. CDR1 and CDR2 (germline): MNHEY, SVGEGT. CDR3 protein: CASSYSLPGSGELFF. The CDR3 region has the DNA TGTGCCAGCAGTTACTCGCTACCGGGAAGCGGGGAGCTGTTTTTT.

This clonotype was found a few times. The chain carries TRBV4-2 and TRBJ2-3, with no clear D. CDR1 and CDR2 (germline): LGHNA, YNFKEQ. V lost 0 bases and J lost 0, with 16 bases in between. This CDR3 is 18 amino acids long. The CDR3 bases are TGTGCCAGCAGCCAAGAGGGTGTGAGTCCCCTTAGCACAGATACGCAGTATTTT. Its translation: CASSQEGVSPLSTDTQYF.

This clonotype was detected many times. The V call is TRBV28, the J call TRBJ2-7, with D perhaps TRBD2 (5 bases). Deletions cut 6 bases from V and 2 bases from J, with 8 bases between. The CDR3 totals 12 residues. Germline values: CDR1 MDHEN, CDR2 SYDVKM. CDR3 DNA: TGTGCCAGCAGGAGCGGCCCCTACGAGCAGTACTTC. It yields the protein CASRSGPYEQYF.

This clonotype was picked up one time. V usage is TRBV7-3 and J usage is TRBJ1-5; no clear D. V lost 5 bases and J 5 bases, leaving 16 bases between the germline ends. This CDR3 region has 15 residues. Germline lookup yields CDR1 SGHTA and CDR2 FQGTGA. The CDR3, as DNA: TGTGCCAGCAGCCCCCTGCCGGGGATCGATCAGCCCCAGCATTTT. It specifies CASSPLPGIDQPQHF.

This clonotype was seen only a few times. The CDR3 here is CASSPNQGSSGNTIYF. In nucleotides, the CDR3 is TGTGCCAGCTCACCCAACCAGGGTTCGTCTGGAAACACCATATATTTT. The chain combines TRBV18 with TRBJ1-3, with D tentatively TRBD1 (5 bases). The CDR3 sequence is 16 residues long. Per germline, CDR1 KGHSH and CDR2 LQKENI. V lost 3 bases and J 1 base, leaving 13 bases between the germline ends.